This is a list of T cell receptor beta chains from one sample in a study of T-cell memory formation after mild COVID-19. Using its own MiXCR run on the 5' RACE reads, TCRdb lists one record per CDR3 protein. This sample yields more than 300,000 distinct CDR3 sequences, of which about 13% are seen a single time; about 21% belongs to the top ten. Sample: PBMCs or a T cell subset sorted from them (not recorded which). Receptors originate from a man aged 18 to 29 who had mild COVID-19 (a few samples of this study predate the infection). Cell type and time point are not known. Each CDR3 is given with its conserved first and last residue.

J gene	V gene	CDR3 protein
TRBJ2-3	TRBV7-9	CASSTHTDTQYF
TRBJ2-3	TRBV14	CASSQVSRGNTQYF
TRBJ2-7	TRBV20-1	CSAPGRLAQGNEQYF
TRBJ2-5	TRBV7-3	CASSFGTSGGETQYF
TRBJ2-7	TRBV27	CASRRAGEIPYEQYF
TRBJ1-5	TRBV12-3/TRBV12-4	CASTKAAAGAQPQHF
TRBJ1-1	TRBV20-1	CSARGAGRMNTEAFF
TRBJ1-1	TRBV6-5	CASSNRGNTEAFF
TRBJ2-1	TRBV11-2	CASSLTWGDNEQFF
TRBJ2-3	TRBV5-1	CASSWGRGSTDTQYF
TRBJ2-7	TRBV27	CASSPTPTGYHEQYF
TRBJ1-1	TRBV2	CASRRTELTEAFF